The 28 T cell receptor beta chains reported below all come from one sample, sequenced in a study of T-cell reconstitution after alpha-beta-depleted transplantation in children. Library preparation (for TCRbeta) was performed with unique molecular identifiers. TCRdb reanalysed the PCR reads using MiXCR and keeps one entry per CDR3 protein. The sample lists roughly 400,000 distinct CDR3 sequences; over 40% were seen once. The material was PBMCs, obtained before TCRalphabeta/CD19-depleted stem cell transplant. These TCRs come from a girl aged 2 to 10 with aplastic anemia, due to receive a stem cell transplant.

There are many counts of this clonotype. The rearrangement uses TRBV11-2 and TRBJ2-4; 8 bases map to TRBD1. V lost 2 bases and J lost 3; bases outside the gene matches: 6. The CDR3 length is 16 residues. The germline V gene has CDR1 SGHAT and CDR2 FQNNGV. In DNA form, the CDR3 reads TGTGCCAGCAGCTTACAGGCCGGACAGGGCAAAAACATTCAGTACTTC. As protein: CASSLQAGQGKNIQYF.

The V and J genes are TRBV28 and TRBJ2-3; D gene uncertain. CDR1 and CDR2 from the germline V gene are MDHEN and SYDVKM. Deletions cut 2 bases from V and 0 bases from J, with 12 bases between. The CDR3 totals 16 residues. The CDR3 sequence is CASSLNGQLSTDTQYF. The CDR3 DNA sequence: TGTGCCAGCAGTTTAAACGGGCAGCTTAGCACAGATACGCAGTATTTT.

The chain is built from TRBV7-2 and TRBJ2-1, with 10 bases identical to TRBD2. This CDR3 comprises 15 residues. Germline lookup yields CDR1 SGHTA and CDR2 FQGNSA. The ends lost 5 bases at V and 8 bases at J; junction bases unmatched: 9. In nucleotides, the CDR3 is TGTGCCAGCAGCCCGACCGGGACTAGCGTTCATGAGCAGTTCTTC. It translates to CASSPTGTSVHEQFF.

This clonotype was seen a few times. The chain recombines TRBV6-1 with TRBJ2-7; D is undetermined. From germline, CDR1 is MNHNS and CDR2 SASEGT. V dropped 1 base and J dropped 1 base, with 8 bases sitting between them. CDR3 length: 14 residues. The CDR3 DNA sequence: TGTGCCAGCAGTGAAGTCCAGGAGTCCTACGAGCAGTACTTC. As protein: CASSEVQESYEQYF.

This clonotype was counted many times. The V gene is TRBV7-9, the J gene TRBJ2-2; 7 bases line up with TRBD2. The CDR3 spans 14 residues. V was clipped by 3 bases and J by 4 bases; unmatched bases: 2. The germline V gene has CDR1 SEHNR and CDR2 FQNEAQ (reference sequence). The CDR3 region is CASSLPGGTGELFF. DNA for the CDR3: TGTGCCAGCAGCTTGCCGGGAGGCACCGGGGAGCTGTTTTTT.

The rearrangement links TRBV28 to TRBJ2-3, with 14 bases identical to TRBD2. V trimming: 10 bases; J trimming: 2 bases; junction bases outside the gene matches: 5. This CDR3 is 15 amino acids long. Germline assignment: CDR1 MDHEN and CDR2 SYDVKM. The chain's CDR3 is CATKTSGRATDTQYF. CDR3 nucleotides: TGTGCCACTAAGACTAGCGGGAGGGCCACAGATACGCAGTATTTT.

The chain has TRBV2 and TRBJ2-7; 8 bases are shared with TRBD2. The germline CDR1 and CDR2 sequences are SNHLY and FYNNEI. The J segment lost 4 bases and the V segment lost 4 bases, leaving 9 bases of the junction unmatched. The CDR3 has 15 residues. CDR3 loop: CASSASGGLRYEQYF. The CDR3 region has the DNA TGTGCCAGCAGTGCCAGCGGGGGCTTGCGGTACGAGCAGTACTTC. Full variable domain (missing parts from reference TRBV2 and TRBJ2-7): EPEVTQTPSHQVTQMGQEVILRCVPISNHLYFYWYRQILGQKVEFLVSFYNNEISEKSEIFDDQFSVERPDGSNFTLKIRSTKLEDSAMYFCASSASGGLRYEQYFGPGTRLTVT.

A few counts support this clonotype. The CDR3 coding sequence is TGTGCCAGCAGTTTCTCTCTGTTGGGAATTGGATACGGCTACACCTTC. Its translation is CASSFSLLGIGYGYTF. The chain recombines TRBV12-3 or TRBV12-4 with TRBJ1-2; D uncertain. V lost 3 bases, J lost 8 bases, and 22 bases lay in between. The CDR3 loop spans 16 amino acids.

This clonotype was detected only a few times. The chain couples TRBV10-3 to TRBJ2-7; 10 nucleotides align to TRBD1. V dropped 10 bases and J dropped 2; count of bases not matched to a gene: 2. CDR3 length: 12 residues. The germline V gene encodes CDR1 ENHRY and CDR2 SYGVKD. The CDR3 DNA follows: TGTGCCAACGGACAGGGGGCCTACGAGCAGTACTTC. It translates to CANGQGAYEQYF.

This rearrangement joins TRBV20-1 to TRBJ2-1; no firm D call. The CDR3 runs 13 residues. Germline-derived CDR1 and CDR2 are DFQATT and SNEGSKA (reference sequence). Trimming pared 2 bases from V and 0 bases from J, leaving 5 bases between. In DNA, the CDR3 is TGCAGTGCTAGATTTCGCTCCTACAATGAGCAGTTCTTC. Translation gives CSARFRSYNEQFF.

The chain uses TRBV5-1 and TRBJ2-1, with D possibly being TRBD2 (5 bases). CDR3 size: 15 residues. V was shortened by 0 bases and J by 7 bases, with 14 bases between the two germline ends. Germline V CDR1 and CDR2: SGHRS, YFSETQ. CDR3 nucleotide sequence: TGCGCCAGCAGCTTGGACGGGGTGGCTGGGAATGAGCAGTTCTTC. Translating it yields CASSLDGVAGNEQFF. The complete variable domain, with remaining parts taken from reference TRBV5-1 and TRBJ2-1, reads KAGVTQTPRYLIKTRGQQVTLSCSPISGHRSVSWYQQTPGQGLQFLFEYFSETQRNKGNFPGRFSGRQFSNSRSEMNVSTLELGDSALYLCASSLDGVAGNEQFFGPGTRLTVL.

Ten or more counts support this clonotype. The CDR3: CAIQQGSSSNQPQHF. Written as DNA, the CDR3 is TGTGCCATCCAACAGGGAAGTAGCAGCAATCAGCCCCAGCATTTT. The chain employs TRBV10-3 and TRBJ1-5; TRBD1 is a possible D gene (6 bases). V was clipped by 8 bases and J by 1 base, with 15 bases between them. CDR3 length: 15 residues. The germline V gene has CDR1 ENHRY and CDR2 SYGVKD.

This clonotype occurred many times. J is TRBJ2-5 and V is TRBV3-1; no reliable D call. The CDR3 runs 13 residues. Germline V gene lookup returns CDR1 LGHDT and CDR2 YNNKEL (reference sequence). V was trimmed by 2 bases and J by 4 bases, leaving 8 bases between them. The CDR3 loop reads CASSQNLGETQYF. In nucleotides, the CDR3 is TGTGCCAGCAGCCAAAACTTAGGAGAGACCCAGTACTTC.

The CDR3 region has the DNA TGTGCCAGCGGCGGGGGCACCTACGAGCAGTACTTC. It is translated as CASGGGTYEQYF. J is TRBJ2-7 and V is TRBV3-1; weak D call: TRBD2 (7 bases). V was shortened by 8 bases and J by 2 bases, with 10 bases between the two germline ends. The germline gives CDR1 LGHDT, CDR2 YNNKEL (reference sequence). This CDR3 comprises 12 residues.

The rearrangement joins TRBV3-1 to TRBJ2-3; D is unclear. The CDR3 sequence is 15 residues long. The germline gives CDR1 LGHDT, CDR2 YNNKEL (reference sequence). Trimming removed 4 bases from V and 2 bases from J, with 13 bases in between. DNA for the CDR3: TGTGCCAGCAGCCCGAGACCGTTGGCCACAGATACGCAGTATTTT. It codes for CASSPRPLATDTQYF.

The rearrangement uses TRBV7-9 and TRBJ2-1; 13 bases agree with TRBD2. V lost 4 bases to trimming and J lost 7 bases; unmatched junction nucleotides: 10. Per the germline V gene, CDR1 is SEHNR and CDR2 is FQNEAQ (reference sequence). The CDR3 spans 17 residues. CDR3 amino acids: CASSWAGLAGLGNEQFF. The DNA for the CDR3 is TGTGCCAGCAGCTGGGCGGGACTAGCGGGGTTGGGGAATGAGCAGTTCTTC.

The chain joins TRBV29-1 to TRBJ2-7; the D gene is possibly TRBD2 (6 bases). Germline-derived CDR1 and CDR2 are SQVTM and ANQGSEA. This CDR3 has 14 residues. Trimming removed 4 bases at V and 0 bases at J, with 13 bases between. Here the CDR3 DNA reads TGCAGCGTTGCATTTGAGACTAGCTCCTACGAGCAGTACTTC. Its protein product is CSVAFETSSYEQYF.

This clonotype has a count of ten or more. The chain recombines TRBV20-1 with TRBJ2-1; no firm D call. V was cut by 2 bases and J by 3 bases, with 17 bases left in between. The CDR3 sequence is 16 residues long. Germline CDR1 and CDR2: DFQATT and SNEGSKA (reference sequence). CDR3 nucleotide sequence: TGCAGTGCTAGATCGGGCGCCGGACCGAACTACAATGAGCAGTTCTTC. Its translation: CSARSGAGPNYNEQFF.

This chain uses TRBV6-1 with TRBJ2-3; D may be TRBD2 (5 bases). Looked up from germline, CDR1 is MNHNS and CDR2 is SASEGT. This CDR3 has 15 residues. Trimming stripped 6 bases from V and 1 base from J, with 14 bases between. The CDR3 DNA is TGTGCCAGCAGCCCGCGGGTCGGCCGCACAGATACGCAGTATTTT. Translating it yields CASSPRVGRTDTQYF.

The chain carries TRBV20-1 and TRBJ2-3; D remains ambiguous. This CDR3 contains 14 residues. CDR1 and CDR2 from the germline V gene are DFQATT and SNEGSKA (reference sequence). The V and J ends lost 1 base and 0 bases respectively, with 8 bases between them. The CDR3 DNA follows: TGCAGTGCTAGAGTCTGGCAGAGCACAGATACGCAGTATTTT. Translation: CSARVWQSTDTQYF.

V and J are TRBV27 and TRBJ2-7; D might be TRBD1 (6 bases). Deletions cut 4 bases from V and 5 bases from J, with 12 bases between. Germline V CDR1 and CDR2: MNHEY, SMNVEV (reference sequence). The CDR3 is 13 residues long. The CDR3 sequence: CASSSQGPHEQYF. The CDR3 DNA sequence: TGTGCCAGCAGTTCACAGGGCCCCCACGAGCAGTACTTC.

This clonotype was seen only a few times. The rearrangement links TRBV18 to TRBJ2-3, with 10 bases that match TRBD1. Germline V CDR1 and CDR2: KGHSH, LQKENI. Trimming cost V 4 bases and J 1 base; bases outside gene matches: 5. The CDR3 covers 16 residues. The CDR3 nucleotides are TGTGCCAGCTCACAGACAGGGGGCCCTCGCACAGATACGCAGTATTTT. It specifies CASSQTGGPRTDTQYF. The full variable domain, in which reference TRBV18 and TRBJ2-3 provide the parts outside the CDR3, is NAGVMQNPRHLVRRRGQEARLRCSPMKGHSHVYWYRQLPEEGLKFMVYLQKENIIDESGMPKERFSAEFPKEGPSILRIQQVVRGDSAAYFCASSQTGGPRTDTQYFGPGTRLTVL.

This clonotype showed up many times. The chain has TRBV7-9 and TRBJ1-1; no clear D. Germline-derived CDR1 and CDR2 are SEHNR and FQNEAQ (reference sequence). The V end lost 5 bases, the J end lost 7 bases, and 8 bases lay between the germline ends. This CDR3 is built from 11 residues. This CDR3 is CASSGGYEAFF. The CDR3 DNA reads as TGTGCCAGCAGCGGAGGGTATGAAGCTTTCTTT.

J is TRBJ2-7 and V is TRBV12-3 or TRBV12-4; D gene unclear. The CDR3 totals 15 residues. V lost 3 bases, J lost 0 bases, and 12 bases lay in between. The CDR3 sequence: CASSFDGIRSYEQYF. The CDR3, as DNA: TGTGCCAGCAGTTTTGACGGTATACGCTCCTACGAGCAGTACTTC.

The J gene is TRBJ2-3, the V gene TRBV11-2, with D uncertain. The germline V and J ends were trimmed by 1 base and 8 bases, with 10 bases remaining between them. The CDR3 is made up of 13 amino acids. The germline CDR1 and CDR2 sequences are SGHAT and FQNNGV. Written as DNA, the CDR3 is TGTGCCAGCAGCTTAGGGGATGTGGGTACGCAGTATTTT. As protein: CASSLGDVGTQYF.

This sequence joins TRBV20-1 and TRBJ2-1; TRBD2 matches at 7 bases. V shed 6 bases and J 7 bases; nucleotides not matched to a gene: 21. Germline CDR1 and CDR2: DFQATT and SNEGSKA (reference sequence). This CDR3 contains 17 residues. CDR3 loop: CSATRWLYAGVYNEQFF. CDR3 nucleotides: TGCAGTGCCACTAGATGGCTATACGCGGGAGTATATAATGAGCAGTTCTTC.

This clonotype showed up just a few times. One end of the junction does not line up with germline, which may come from a read error. The rearrangement joins TRBV5-1 to TRBJ2-7; D possibly corresponds to TRBD1 (6 bases). There are 14 residues in the CDR3. The germline gives CDR1 SGHRS, CDR2 YFSETQ. The CDR3: CASSLETGPYEQYF. The CDR3, as DNA: TGTGCCAGCAGCTTAGAGACAGGACCCTACGAGCAGTACTTC.

This clonotype was seen more than once but under ten times. The chain has TRBV6-1 and TRBJ2-1; perhaps D is TRBD1 or TRBD2 (5 bases each). This CDR3 contains 14 residues. Trimming shortened V by 0 bases and J by 11 bases, and 14 bases separated the two germline ends. Germline V gene lookup returns CDR1 MNHNS and CDR2 SASEGT. The CDR3 DNA sequence: TGTGCCAGCAGTGAAGCGCCAGGGAGCAGCCAGCAGTTCTTC. It codes for CASSEAPGSSQQFF.